Below are 29 T cell receptor beta chains sequenced from a single sample in a study of T cell clonotyping in hematopoietic cell transplantation. TCRdb's table, derived via immunoSEQ multiplex PCR, lists solely in-frame clones and lacks some. Of about 76,000 clones detected, about 96% appear once; the ten largest clones hold under 2%. The time point: recipient sample about 28 days before transplant, after cytoreduction. Sequencing was performed on peripheral blood mononuclear cells, taken before stem cell transplant. These receptors were collected from a woman aged 45-60 years with acute myeloid leukemia. Some clones in this sample may be carry-over from other donors' samples.

The J gene is TRBJ1-2, the V gene TRBV19, with TRBD1 identical over 8 bases. CDR1 is LNHDA, CDR2 SQIVND, per germline (reference sequence). The CDR3 is 13 amino acids. CDR3 nucleotides: TGTGCGACGGGACAGGCTTTTGACTATGGCTACACCTTC. The encoded protein is CATGQAFDYGYTF.

The chain has TRBV6-5 and TRBJ2-7; D gene uncertain. CDR3 length: 13 amino acids. The germline V gene has CDR1 MNHEY and CDR2 SVGAGI. Trimming shortened V by 1 base and J by 6 bases, and 10 bases separated the two germline ends. The CDR3 here is CASSYWDEGEQYF. CDR3 bases: TGTGCCAGCAGTTACTGGGATGAAGGCGAGCAGTACTTC.

CDR3 nucleotide sequence: TGCGCCAGCAGCTTGGAAGATGGAGGGGAGACCCAGTACTTC. Translated, it gives CASSLEDGGETQYF. The genes are TRBV5-1 and TRBJ2-5, with a tentative D call TRBD2 (6 bases). Trimming cost V 0 bases and J 5 bases, with 11 bases left between them. This CDR3 has 14 residues. Germline V CDR1 and CDR2: SGHRS, YFSETQ.

The rearrangement joins TRBV5-1 to TRBJ2-7; D is perhaps TRBD1 (5 bases). The CDR3 extends over 16 amino acids. Germline V gives CDR1 SGHRS, CDR2 YFSETQ. The V end was cut by 2 bases, the J end by 0 bases, with 15 bases between. CDR3 residues: CASSLGERLFSYEQYF. In nucleotides, the CDR3 is TGCGCCAGCAGCTTAGGGGAACGGCTCTTCTCCTACGAGCAGTACTTC.

J is TRBJ2-1 and V is TRBV7-9; 13 bases align to TRBD2. J lost 8 bases, V lost 4 bases, and 8 bases had no gene match. CDR3 length: 16 amino acids. Per the germline V gene, CDR1 is SEHNR and CDR2 is FQNEAQ (reference sequence). The CDR3 loop reads CASSSRLAGGIDEQFF. The CDR3 bases are TGTGCCAGCAGCTCCAGACTAGCGGGGGGTATAGATGAGCAGTTCTTC.

V gene TRBV6-6 combines with J gene TRBJ2-3; D unresolved. The CDR3 runs 12 residues. Trimming cost V 7 bases and J 5 bases, with 10 bases left between them. Germline-derived CDR1 and CDR2 are MNHNY and SVGAGI (reference sequence). The CDR3 reads CASMADGDTQYF. CDR3 in DNA: TGTGCCAGCATGGCCGACGGAGATACGCAGTATTTT.

V is TRBV27 and J is TRBJ1-2; 7 bases line up with TRBD1. Germline V gene data show CDR1 as MNHEY and CDR2 as SMNVEV (reference sequence). This CDR3 has 12 amino acids. Losses at the gene ends were 8 bases for V and 7 bases for J; bases not matched to a gene: 7. CDR3 nucleotide sequence: TGTGCCAGCTTCACAGGGGTGGGTGGCTACACCTTC. Translation: CASFTGVGGYTF.

This chain connects TRBV29-1 to TRBJ2-7, with TRBD2 as a possible D gene (5 bases). V was shortened by 5 bases and J by 1 base, with 15 bases between the two germline ends. This CDR3 is 14 amino acids long. Germline lookup yields CDR1 SQVTM and CDR2 ANQGSEA. For the CDR3, the DNA is TGCAGCGTTTATTGGACTGCCAATTCCTACGAGCAGTACTTC. This gives the protein CSVYWTANSYEQYF.

The rearrangement links TRBV5-1 to TRBJ1-5; the D is unclear. Germline CDR1 is SGHRS and CDR2 is YFSETQ. V was cut by 5 bases and J by 1 base, with 7 bases left in between. The CDR3 is made up of 13 amino acids. CDR3 protein: CASRLGSNQPQHF. In DNA, the CDR3 is TGCGCCAGCAGGTTAGGCAGCAATCAGCCCCAGCATTTT.

The rearrangement links TRBV2 to TRBJ2-3, with a possible D match to TRBD1 (5 bases). The CDR3 runs to 12 residues. CDR1 is SNHLY and CDR2 is FYNNEI in the germline V gene. V lost 8 bases, J lost 5 bases, and 11 bases lay in between. The CDR3 coding sequence is TGTGCCAGCCTAACCCAGGGAGATACGCAGTATTTT. Residues: CASLTQGDTQYF.

The V call is TRBV27, the J call TRBJ1-5; D is perhaps TRBD1 (5 bases). Trimming left V 3 bases short and J 3 bases short, with 6 bases between. The CDR3 covers 13 residues. The germline CDR1 and CDR2 sequences are MNHEY and SMNVEV (reference sequence). CDR3 nucleotide sequence: TGTGCCAGCAGTTTGACAGTCAATCAGCCCCAGCATTTT. Protein: CASSLTVNQPQHF.

The V gene is TRBV28, the J gene TRBJ2-7, with a tentative D call TRBD1 (6 bases). CDR1 and CDR2 (germline): MDHEN, SYDVKM. This CDR3 is built from 13 residues. V dropped 6 bases and J dropped 5 bases, with 14 bases sitting between them. CDR3 nucleotides: TGTGCCAGCAGATACCGGACAGACCACGAGCAGTACTTC. This sequence encodes CASRYRTDHEQYF.

V is TRBV27 and J is TRBJ2-7; 7 nucleotides match TRBD1. V was clipped by 5 bases and J by 4 bases; unmatched bases: 11. Germline values: CDR1 MNHEY, CDR2 SMNVEV (reference sequence). The CDR3 totals 15 residues. In DNA form, the CDR3 reads TGTGCCAGCAGTACGAGGACAGGCCCCACTTACGAGCAGTACTTC. This gives the protein CASSTRTGPTYEQYF.

The J gene is TRBJ1-1, the V gene TRBV7-2, with 9 bases lining up with TRBD1. Losses at the gene ends were 5 bases for V and 5 bases for J; bases not matched to a gene: 9. Germline values: CDR1 SGHTA, CDR2 FQGNSA. This CDR3 is built from 15 residues. In nucleotides, the CDR3 is TGTGCCAGCAGCCTATACAGGGGGCGTGGGACTGAAGCTTTCTTT. As protein: CASSLYRGRGTEAFF.

This clone came up once. V usage is TRBV29-1 and J usage is TRBJ1-1; D is perhaps TRBD1 (5 bases). V lost 5 bases and J lost 6, with 16 bases in between. The CDR3 is 13 amino acids. Germline CDR1 reads SQVTM; CDR2 reads ANQGSEA. The CDR3 protein is CSVTGPRGAEAFF. CDR3 nucleotide sequence: TGCAGCGTTACGGGGCCTCGAGGGGCTGAAGCTTTCTTT.

The chain combines TRBV4-1 with TRBJ2-5; D possibly corresponds to TRBD1 (5 bases). Trimming took 0 bases from V and 9 from J, leaving 17 bases between them. The CDR3 extends over 15 amino acids. From germline, CDR1 is MGHRA and CDR2 YSYEKL. CDR3 protein: CASSQDRRGVSAQYF. CDR3 bases: TGCGCCAGCAGCCAAGATCGAAGGGGTGTTAGTGCCCAGTACTTC.

This rearrangement joins TRBV11-3 to TRBJ1-1; no clear D. The germline V and J ends were trimmed by 2 bases and 1 base, with 5 bases remaining between them. CDR3 length equals 13 residues. Germline loops: CDR1 SGHNT, CDR2 YENEEA. For the CDR3, the DNA is TGTGCCAGCAGCTTAAACAGGAACACTGAAGCTTTCTTT. It is translated as CASSLNRNTEAFF.

The V gene is TRBV5-1, the J gene TRBJ2-5, with 7 bases lining up with TRBD2. This CDR3 region has 14 residues. Germline V gives CDR1 SGHRS, CDR2 YFSETQ. V gave up 4 bases and J gave up 4 bases; unmatched junction bases: 7. CDR3 sequence: CASSRTLALETQYF. DNA for the CDR3: TGCGCCAGCAGCCGCACACTAGCGCTAGAGACCCAGTACTTC.

The chain combines TRBV19 with TRBJ2-7, with 10 bases identical to TRBD2. With V trimmed by 8 bases and J by 3 bases, 10 bases remained unmatched. The CDR3 runs to 15 residues. Per the germline V gene, CDR1 is LNHDA and CDR2 is SQIVND (reference sequence). The CDR3 sequence is CASRDERTSGYEQYF. The CDR3 DNA reads TGTGCCAGTCGGGACGAGCGGACTAGCGGCTACGAGCAGTACTTC.

V and J are TRBV28 and TRBJ1-4; D is unclear. The germline V and J ends were trimmed by 6 bases and 2 bases, with 7 bases remaining between them. CDR1 MDHEN and CDR2 SYDVKM come from the germline V gene. The CDR3 extends over 13 amino acids. CDR3 residues: CASRPGTNEKLFF. Written as DNA, the CDR3 is TGTGCCAGCAGACCGGGGACTAATGAAAAACTGTTTTTT.

The chain recombines TRBV11-2 with TRBJ2-5; maybe TRBD2 (5 bases). The CDR3 spans 16 residues. Germline lookup yields CDR1 SGHAT and CDR2 FQNNGV. V lost 5 bases and J 3 bases, leaving 19 bases between the germline ends. The DNA of the CDR3 is TGTGCCAGCAGCCTACTCTCATTCGGGGTCAAAGAGACCCAGTACTTC. Its protein product is CASSLLSFGVKETQYF. Full variable domain (rest looked up from reference TRBV11-2 and TRBJ2-5): EAGVAQSPRYKIIEKRQSVAFWCNPISGHATLYWYQQILGQGPKLLIQFQNNGVVDDSQLPKDRFSAERLKGVDSTLKIQPAKLEDSAVYLCASSLLSFGVKETQYFGPGTRLLVL.

This chain joins TRBV30 and TRBJ1-1; no clear D gene. Trimming cost V 5 bases and J 8 bases, with 9 bases left between them. The CDR3 runs 10 residues. Germline assignment: CDR1 GTSNPN and CDR2 SVGIG (reference sequence). Here the CDR3 DNA reads TGTGCCTGGGGGTGGAGCGAAGCTTTCTTT. Translation: CAWGWSEAFF.

This rearrangement joins TRBV14 to TRBJ1-1; no definite D call. CDR1 and CDR2 from the germline V gene are SGHDN and FVKESK. This CDR3 region has 12 residues. Trimming took 4 bases from V and 10 from J, leaving 13 bases between them. The CDR3 loop reads CASSRNYIAAFF. The CDR3, as DNA: TGTGCCAGCAGCCGGAACTATATCGCAGCTTTCTTT. Full variable domain (missing parts from reference TRBV14 and TRBJ1-1): EAGVTQFPSHSVIEKGQTVTLRCDPISGHDNLYWYRRVMGKEIKFLLHFVKESKQDESGMPNNRFLAERTGGTYSTLKVQPAELEDSGVYFCASSRNYIAAFFGQGTRLTVV.

This chain connects TRBV7-2 to TRBJ2-2; D remains ambiguous. The CDR3 has 12 residues. V lost 5 bases and J lost 3, with 4 bases in between. Germline lookup yields CDR1 SGHTA and CDR2 FQGNSA. Here the CDR3 reads CASSVHTGELFF. CDR3 DNA: TGTGCCAGCAGCGTCCACACCGGGGAGCTGTTTTTT.

This chain connects TRBV7-3 to TRBJ2-2; perhaps TRBD1 as D (5 bases). The CDR3 covers 12 residues. Germline assignment: CDR1 SGHTA and CDR2 FQGTGA. V was pared by 5 bases and J by 6 bases, with 7 bases between. In nucleotides, the CDR3 is TGTGCCAGCAGCCCACAGGCCGGGGAGCTGTTTTTT. This translates into CASSPQAGELFF.

The J gene is TRBJ1-1, the V gene TRBV11-2; D is undetermined. V was cut by 2 bases and J by 2 bases, with 6 bases left in between. The germline V gene has CDR1 SGHAT and CDR2 FQNNGV. CDR3 length: 13 amino acids. CDR3 in DNA: TGTGCCAGCAGCTTAAACGACAACACTGAAGCTTTCTTT. Its protein is CASSLNDNTEAFF.

The chain links TRBV9 to TRBJ1-1; D may be TRBD1 (6 bases). From germline, CDR1 is SGDLS and CDR2 YYNGEE. Trimming took off 1 base at V and 8 bases at J, with 18 bases between the two ends. CDR3 length: 15 amino acids. CDR3 sequence reads: CASSVSKGGGVEAFF. As DNA, the CDR3 is TGTGCCAGCAGCGTATCAAAAGGAGGGGGGGTAGAAGCTTTCTTT.

CDR3 protein: CASSQDVPGQPQHF. DNA for the CDR3: TGCGCCAGCAGCCAAGACGTCCCCGGACAGCCCCAGCATTTT. This chain uses TRBV4-1 with TRBJ1-5; no clear D gene. CDR1 is MGHRA, CDR2 YSYEKL, per germline. This CDR3 is built from 14 residues. Trimming pared 0 bases from V and 7 bases from J, leaving 10 bases between.

The chain joins TRBV28 to TRBJ1-3; a weak D match, TRBD1 (6 bases). Germline V gene lookup returns CDR1 MDHEN and CDR2 SYDVKM. The V and J ends lost 4 bases and 2 bases respectively, with 15 bases between them. This CDR3 has 16 residues. CDR3 DNA sequence: TGTGCCAGCAGTTCGCCACAGGGCAGTACTGGAAACACCATATATTTT. Its protein is CASSSPQGSTGNTIYF.